Here is one T cell receptor beta chain with its context. As yet, its antigen is unknown. Those patients who had chemo-refractory metastatic non-small-cell lung cancer were given focal radiation along with CTLA-4 blockade through ipilimumab. The data are from a study of radiotherapy plus CTLA-4 blockade in lung cancer. Across the study: Disease control was present in roughly 29% of patients, and objective responses in approximately 19%. Study observations and caveats: In blood, TCR clones derived from the tumor expanded after radiotherapy plus ipilimumab. Increased serum interferon-beta after radiation also reportedly predicted response strongly.

The assay was immunoSEQ multiplex PCR, and TCRdb's table has in-frame clones only and misses some. The sample carries about 100,000 clones, 83% recorded once. The source material was peripheral blood, sampled from a patient treated with radiotherapy plus ipilimumab. This TCR came from a human donor with non-small cell lung cancer who had stable disease on radiotherapy plus ipilimumab.

In nucleotides, the CDR3 is TGCGCCAGCAGCTCGGGGGCCAGGGCTAATGAAAAACTGTTTTTT. It is translated as CASSSGARANEKLFF. The chain links TRBV5-1 to TRBJ1-4, with D perhaps TRBD1 (6 bases). CDR3 size: 15 residues. Germline values: CDR1 SGHRS, CDR2 YFSETQ. V was shortened by 3 bases and J by 3 bases, with 12 bases between the two germline ends. Variable domain in full (rest from reference TRBV5-1 and TRBJ1-4): KAGVTQTPRYLIKTRGQQVTLSCSPISGHRSVSWYQQTPGQGLQFLFEYFSETQRNKGNFPGRFSGRQFSNSRSEMNVSTLELGDSALYLCASSSGARANEKLFFGSGTQLSVL.